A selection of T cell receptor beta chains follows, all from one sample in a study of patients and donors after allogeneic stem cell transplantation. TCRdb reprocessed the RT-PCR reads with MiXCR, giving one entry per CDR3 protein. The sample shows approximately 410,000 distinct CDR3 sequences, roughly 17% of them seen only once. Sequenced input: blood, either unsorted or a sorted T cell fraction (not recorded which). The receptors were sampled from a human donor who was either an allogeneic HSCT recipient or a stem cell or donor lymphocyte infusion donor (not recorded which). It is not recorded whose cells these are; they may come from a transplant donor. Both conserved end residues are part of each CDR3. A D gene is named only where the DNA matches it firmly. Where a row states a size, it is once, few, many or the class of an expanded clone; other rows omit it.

CDR3 protein: CASSLPGTFFNEQFF; CDR3 DNA: TGTGCCAGCAGCCTACCCGGGACCTTTTTCAATGAGCAGTTCTTC; D gene: -; clone size: -; J gene: TRBJ2-1; V gene: TRBV6-1
CDR3 protein: CASSQDNVLTF; CDR3 DNA: TGTGCCAGCAGCCAAGACAACGTCCTGACTTTC; D gene: -; clone size: -; J gene: TRBJ2-6; V gene: TRBV3-1
CDR3 protein: CASSYMRWAKNIQYF; CDR3 DNA: TGTGCCAGCAGCTATATGCGGTGGGCCAAAAACATTCAGTACTTC; D gene: -; clone size: -; J gene: TRBJ2-4; V gene: TRBV5-6
CDR3 protein: CASSDFRETGELFF; CDR3 DNA: TGTGCCAGCAGTGATTTTAGGGAAACCGGGGAGCTGTTTTTT; D gene: -; clone size: many; J gene: TRBJ2-2; V gene: TRBV6-1
CDR3 protein: CASTNGLNTEAFF; CDR3 DNA: TGTGCCAGCACTAATGGGTTGAACACTGAAGCTTTCTTT; D gene: -; clone size: few; J gene: TRBJ1-1; V gene: TRBV28
CDR3 protein: CASSLGPFPSTDTQYF; CDR3 DNA: TGTGCCAGCAGCCTCGGACCCTTCCCGAGCACAGATACGCAGTATTTT; D gene: -; clone size: -; J gene: TRBJ2-3; V gene: TRBV2
CDR3 protein: CSATRGQGEAFF; CDR3 DNA: TGCAGTGCTACTCGGGGACAGGGTGAAGCTTTCTTT; D gene: TRBD1; clone size: -; J gene: TRBJ1-1; V gene: TRBV20-1
CDR3 protein: CASSENRDGTDTQYF; CDR3 DNA: TGTGCCAGCAGTGAGAACCGGGACGGCACAGATACGCAGTATTTT; D gene: -; clone size: -; J gene: TRBJ2-3; V gene: TRBV6-1
CDR3 protein: CSASLAGGNSPLHF; CDR3 DNA: TGCAGTGCTAGTTTGGCAGGGGGAAATTCACCCCTCCACTTT; D gene: TRBD1; clone size: few; J gene: TRBJ1-6; V gene: TRBV20-1
CDR3 protein: CASSHGSINEQFF; CDR3 DNA: TGCGCCAGCAGCCATGGCAGTATCAATGAGCAGTTCTTC; D gene: -; clone size: many; J gene: TRBJ2-1; V gene: TRBV4-3
CDR3 protein: CASSFRGLPTDTQYF; CDR3 DNA: TGTGCCAGCAGTTTCCGGGGATTACCCACAGATACGCAGTATTTT; D gene: -; clone size: -; J gene: TRBJ2-3; V gene: TRBV27
CDR3 protein: CASSYRSAKRQVYGYTF; CDR3 DNA: TGTGCCAGCAGCTATAGGAGTGCAAAACGACAGGTCTATGGCTACACCTTC; D gene: -; clone size: few; J gene: TRBJ1-2; V gene: TRBV13
CDR3 protein: CAIGNRVEGYTF; CDR3 DNA: TGCGCCATCGGAAACAGGGTCGAGGGCTACACCTTC; D gene: -; clone size: few; J gene: TRBJ1-2; V gene: TRBV4-1
CDR3 protein: CASSHRGRTTQQYF; CDR3 DNA: TGTGCCAGCAGCCACCGGGGGAGGACTACTCAGCAGTACTTC; D gene: -; clone size: -; J gene: TRBJ2-7; V gene: TRBV3-1
CDR3 protein: CASSAGQGGETQYF; CDR3 DNA: TGTGCCAGCAGCGCCGGACAGGGAGGAGAGACCCAGTACTTC; D gene: TRBD1; clone size: few; J gene: TRBJ2-5; V gene: TRBV2
CDR3 protein: CASSQDMQGGYEQYF; CDR3 DNA: TGTGCCAGCAGCCAAGATATGCAGGGGGGATACGAGCAGTACTTC; D gene: -; clone size: many; J gene: TRBJ2-7; V gene: TRBV4-2
CDR3 protein: CAKTAVTQYF; CDR3 DNA: TGCGCCAAAACTGCGGTTACGCAGTATTTT; D gene: -; clone size: few; J gene: TRBJ2-3; V gene: TRBV5-1
CDR3 protein: CASSYEGHTEAFF; CDR3 DNA: TGTGCCAGCAGTTATGAAGGCCACACTGAAGCTTTCTTT; D gene: -; clone size: -; J gene: TRBJ1-1; V gene: TRBV6-5
CDR3 protein: CASSLYPGAEKLFF; CDR3 DNA: TGTGCCAGCAGCTTATATCCTGGGGCCGAAAAACTGTTTTTT; D gene: -; clone size: -; J gene: TRBJ1-4; V gene: TRBV7-2
CDR3 protein: CASTPKRGLSPEAFF; CDR3 DNA: TGTGCCAGCACCCCAAAACGGGGGCTATCCCCTGAAGCTTTCTTT; D gene: -; clone size: -; J gene: TRBJ1-1; V gene: TRBV25-1
CDR3 protein: CSVPGLWVQNREYQETQYF; CDR3 DNA: TGCAGCGTTCCGGGCTTATGGGTCCAAAACAGGGAATACCAAGAGACCCAGTACTTC; D gene: -; clone size: many; J gene: TRBJ2-5; V gene: TRBV29-1
CDR3 protein: CASRDQAGEGDTQYF; CDR3 DNA: TGTGCCAGCAGGGATCAAGCGGGAGAAGGGGATACGCAGTATTTT; D gene: TRBD2; clone size: many; J gene: TRBJ2-3; V gene: TRBV12-3/TRBV12-4
CDR3 protein: CASSPGTKRRGETQYF; CDR3 DNA: TGTGCCAGCAGCCCGGGGACAAAGCGGCGTGGGGAGACCCAGTACTTC; D gene: -; clone size: -; J gene: TRBJ2-5; V gene: TRBV5-4
CDR3 protein: CAWSVTKNTEAFF; CDR3 DNA: TGTGCCTGGAGTGTAACAAAGAACACTGAAGCTTTCTTT; D gene: -; clone size: -; J gene: TRBJ1-1; V gene: TRBV30
CDR3 protein: CASSLGQGLTYEQYF; CDR3 DNA: TGTGCCAGCAGCTTAGGACAGGGGCTAACCTACGAGCAGTACTTC; D gene: TRBD1; clone size: few; J gene: TRBJ2-7; V gene: TRBV7-2
CDR3 protein: CASTLAPSSYNEQFF; CDR3 DNA: TGTGCCAGTACTCTGGCGCCTAGCTCCTACAATGAGCAGTTCTTC; D gene: -; clone size: few; J gene: TRBJ2-1; V gene: TRBV19
CDR3 protein: CASSYLEGLSGANVLTF; CDR3 DNA: TGTGCCAGCAGTTACTTGGAAGGACTCTCAGGGGCCAACGTCCTGACTTTC; D gene: -; clone size: -; J gene: TRBJ2-6; V gene: TRBV6-5
CDR3 protein: CASSLTGVSYEQYF; CDR3 DNA: TGTGCCAGCAGCTTAACAGGGGTATCCTACGAGCAGTACTTC; D gene: TRBD1; clone size: once; J gene: TRBJ2-7; V gene: TRBV7-2
CDR3 protein: CSVEVGAYEQYF; CDR3 DNA: TGCAGCGTTGAAGTGGGGGCCTACGAGCAGTACTTC; D gene: -; clone size: many; J gene: TRBJ2-7; V gene: TRBV29-1
CDR3 protein: CASSPDRTNYGYTF; CDR3 DNA: TGTGCCAGCAGCCCGGACAGAACTAACTATGGCTACACCTTC; D gene: -; clone size: few; J gene: TRBJ1-2; V gene: TRBV3-1
CDR3 protein: CASSESEGLYNEQFF; CDR3 DNA: TGTGCCAGCAGCGAATCAGAGGGGCTATACAATGAGCAGTTCTTC; D gene: -; clone size: many; J gene: TRBJ2-1; V gene: TRBV9
CDR3 protein: CASSLSAGGGMAFF; CDR3 DNA: TGTGCCAGCAGTTTATCGGCAGGGGGCGGGATGGCTTTCTTT; D gene: TRBD1; clone size: few; J gene: TRBJ1-1; V gene: TRBV27
CDR3 protein: CASSFRGFGANVLTF; CDR3 DNA: TGTGCCAGCAGTTTTAGGGGGTTTGGGGCCAACGTCCTGACTTTC; D gene: -; clone size: -; J gene: TRBJ2-6; V gene: TRBV27
CDR3 protein: CASSQGRNYGYTF; CDR3 DNA: TGTGCCAGCAGCCAAGGACGGAACTATGGCTACACCTTC; D gene: -; clone size: many; J gene: TRBJ1-2; V gene: TRBV14
CDR3 protein: CSVHGTGPDTQYF; CDR3 DNA: TGCAGCGTACATGGGACAGGGCCCGATACGCAGTATTTT; D gene: TRBD1; clone size: few; J gene: TRBJ2-3; V gene: TRBV29-1
CDR3 protein: CATGLAGAGELFF; CDR3 DNA: TGTGCCACGGGACTAGCGGGAGCCGGGGAGCTGTTTTTT; D gene: TRBD2; clone size: many; J gene: TRBJ2-2; V gene: TRBV10-3
CDR3 protein: CAWSVLRETDTQYF; CDR3 DNA: TGTGCCTGGAGTGTACTGCGGGAGACAGATACGCAGTATTTT; D gene: TRBD2; clone size: few; J gene: TRBJ2-3; V gene: TRBV30
CDR3 protein: CASSPRGTGDVGELFF; CDR3 DNA: TGTGCCAGCAGCCCAAGAGGGACAGGGGACGTCGGGGAGCTGTTTTTT; D gene: TRBD1; clone size: few; J gene: TRBJ2-2; V gene: TRBV11-2
CDR3 protein: CASSEIGELFF; CDR3 DNA: TGTGCCAGCAGTGAAATCGGGGAGCTGTTTTTT; D gene: -; clone size: -; J gene: TRBJ2-2; V gene: TRBV2
CDR3 protein: CASSLGAGGQNEQFF; CDR3 DNA: TGTGCCAGCAGCTTAGGGGCGGGGGGGCAGAATGAGCAGTTCTTC; D gene: TRBD2; clone size: -; J gene: TRBJ2-1; V gene: TRBV7-6
CDR3 protein: CASSPGGVGDNQPQHF; CDR3 DNA: TGTGCCAGCAGCCCCGGCGGGGTCGGGGACAATCAGCCCCAGCATTTT; D gene: -; clone size: -; J gene: TRBJ1-5; V gene: TRBV21-1
CDR3 protein: CASSPLRGADSPLHF; CDR3 DNA: TGTGCCAGCAGCCCACTGAGGGGGGCGGATTCACCCCTCCACTTT; D gene: -; clone size: -; J gene: TRBJ1-6; V gene: TRBV11-2
CDR3 protein: CASRTGGLSYEQYF; CDR3 DNA: TGTGCCAGCAGGACAGGGGGCTTGTCCTACGAGCAGTACTTC; D gene: TRBD1; clone size: -; J gene: TRBJ2-7; V gene: TRBV6-1
CDR3 protein: CASSFRDRNTGELFF; CDR3 DNA: TGTGCCAGCAGCTTCCGGGACAGGAACACCGGGGAGCTGTTTTTT; D gene: TRBD1; clone size: few; J gene: TRBJ2-2; V gene: TRBV9
CDR3 protein: CASSPRQGDGNTIYF; CDR3 DNA: TGTGCCAGCTCACCCAGACAGGGAGATGGAAACACCATATATTTT; D gene: TRBD1; clone size: few; J gene: TRBJ1-3; V gene: TRBV18
CDR3 protein: CASSLQIYNEQFF; CDR3 DNA: TGTGCCAGCAGCCTCCAAATATACAATGAGCAGTTCTTC; D gene: -; clone size: many; J gene: TRBJ2-1; V gene: TRBV13
CDR3 protein: CASSQDEASGKYEQYF; CDR3 DNA: TGTGCCAGCAGCCAAGACGAGGCTAGCGGAAAATACGAGCAGTACTTC; D gene: TRBD2; clone size: -; J gene: TRBJ2-7; V gene: TRBV4-2
CDR3 protein: CSARDRRRAAYNEKFF; CDR3 DNA: TGCAGTGCTAGAGATCGGCGGAGGGCGGCCTACAATGAGAAGTTCTTC; D gene: -; clone size: -; J gene: TRBJ2-1; V gene: TRBV20-1
CDR3 protein: CASSEALLGTEAFF; CDR3 DNA: TGTGCCAGCAGTGAAGCGCTTCTGGGCACTGAAGCTTTCTTT; D gene: -; clone size: few; J gene: TRBJ1-1; V gene: TRBV2
CDR3 protein: CASSFAVLPGDTQYF; CDR3 DNA: TGTGCCAGCAGTTTCGCTGTCCTCCCGGGAGATACGCAGTATTTT; D gene: -; clone size: many; J gene: TRBJ2-3; V gene: TRBV12-3/TRBV12-4
CDR3 protein: CRARTGPNYGYTF; CDR3 DNA: TGCAGAGCTCGGACAGGGCCCAACTATGGCTACACCTTC; D gene: TRBD1; clone size: -; J gene: TRBJ1-2; V gene: TRBV20-1
CDR3 protein: CASSQDYPQDYHNEQFF; CDR3 DNA: TGCGCCAGCAGCCAAGATTATCCTCAGGACTATCACAATGAGCAGTTCTTC; D gene: -; clone size: few; J gene: TRBJ2-1; V gene: TRBV4-3